This T cell receptor beta chain was obtained from a study of beta chain features in type 1 diabetes. Isolated RNA was reverse transcribed in full, so expressed TCRB transcripts were sequenced. Clones were sequenced by immunoSEQ multiplex PCR, and TCRdb holds only the in-frame ones, with some missing. The sample shows under 450,000 clones, approximately 14% of them seen only once. The germline CDR1 and CDR2 sequences are MRHNA and SNTAGT. J gave up 7 bases and V 8 bases, and 17 bases lay outside the gene matches. The CDR3 has 17 residues. This clone turned up a few times. This sequence was found in a man aged 25 to 40 in good health. This chain connects TRBV6-4 to TRBJ2-1; 10 nucleotides agree with TRBD1. Sequencing was done on a sample of naive CD4+ T cells from blood. The chain's CDR3 is CASVYRGGTGVRNEQFF. The CDR3, as DNA: TGTGCCAGCGTTTACAGGGGTGGGACAGGGGTAAGGAATGAGCAGTTCTTC.